This T cell receptor beta chain is from a study of radiotherapy plus CTLA-4 blockade in lung cancer. Study information: Of all patients, around 20% responded objectively and around 31% showed disease control.

As to this clone: Its antigen remains unidentified.

Libraries were prepared by immunoSEQ multiplex PCR; TCRdb keeps only in-frame clonotypes and omits some of them. This table has about 110,000 clones, approximately 80% appearing once. Germline lookup yields CDR1 MNHEY and CDR2 SMNVEV (reference sequence). V shed 6 bases and J shed 0 bases, with 9 bases lying between them. This CDR3 comprises 14 residues. General study points: According to reports, early shifts in blood T cell clones, alongside interferon-beta, forecast response most accurately.

Sequences were derived from peripheral blood, sampled from a patient treated with radiotherapy plus ipilimumab. The V call is TRBV27, the J call TRBJ1-3; D is unclear. This TCR was sampled from a human donor with non-small cell lung cancer that progressed on radiotherapy plus ipilimumab. Some clones in this sample may be carry-over from other donors' samples. The CDR3 is CASSGLTSGNTIYF. The DNA for the CDR3 is TGTGCCAGCAGCGGCCTTACCTCTGGAAACACCATATATTTT.